One sample yielded the 20 T cell receptor beta chains listed below, sequenced in a study of CD8 T cells in Susac syndrome. The RNA, roughly 0.5 to 1 ug, was put through reverse transcription using random hexamers. TCRdb called the immunoSEQ multiplex PCR reads again in MiXCR, with one record for every CDR3 protein. The sample records 200,000 to 300,000 distinct CDR3 sequences, about 96% being singletons. Sequencing was performed on CD4+ T cells from PBMCs. These receptors all stem from a human donor with Susac syndrome.

The chain joins TRBV5-6 to TRBJ1-5; D perhaps matches TRBD1 (6 bases). This CDR3 region has 15 residues. Germline V gives CDR1 SGHDT, CDR2 YYEEEE. The ends were cut back, 2 bases at V and 4 bases at J, with 13 bases in the middle. The CDR3 is CASSFGGRSNQPQHF. The CDR3 nucleotides read TGTGCCAGCAGCTTTGGGGGCAGGTCGAATCAGCCCCAGCATTTT.

V and J are TRBV18 and TRBJ1-3; D ambiguous. The germline V gene encodes CDR1 KGHSH and CDR2 LQKENI. The CDR3 runs to 15 residues. Trimming pared 1 base from V and 2 bases from J, leaving 9 bases between. CDR3 sequence reads: CASSPQGPPGNTIYF. The CDR3, as DNA: TGTGCCAGCTCACCACAGGGCCCTCCTGGAAACACCATATATTTT.

V gene TRBV15 combines with J gene TRBJ2-3; TRBD2 matches at 7 bases. CDR1 and CDR2 (germline): LNHNV, YYDKDF (reference sequence). V dropped 9 bases and J dropped 8; count of bases not matched to a gene: 11. This CDR3 is 13 amino acids long. For the CDR3, the DNA is TGTGCCACGCGCGGGAGTGGTGGAGCTACGCAGTATTTT. It codes for CATRGSGGATQYF. Full variable domain (rest looked up from reference TRBV15 and TRBJ2-3): DAMVIQNPRYQVTQFGKPVTLSCSQTLNHNVMYWYQQKSSQAPKLLFHYYDKDFNNEADTPDNFQSRRPNTSFCFLDIRSPGLGDTAMYLCATRGSGGATQYFGPGTRLTVL.

This clonotype was detected only once. This chain uses TRBV7-2 with TRBJ2-3, with D possibly matching TRBD2 (5 bases). CDR1 is SGHTA and CDR2 is FQGNSA in the germline V gene. The CDR3 has 17 amino acids. V lost 0 bases to trimming and J lost 2 bases, with 15 bases between them. CDR3 region: CASSLAAAGILTDTQYF. The DNA for the CDR3 is TGTGCCAGCAGCTTAGCGGCGGCGGGCATACTCACAGATACGCAGTATTTT.

The CDR3 loop is CSVVKTRYSQETQYF. The CDR3 nucleotides are TGCAGCGTTGTCAAGACGCGGTACTCCCAAGAGACCCAGTACTTC. The V gene is TRBV29-1, the J gene TRBJ2-5; D is ambiguous. The CDR3 is 15 residues long. Looked up from germline, CDR1 is SQVTM and CDR2 is ANQGSEA. Trimming pared 4 bases from V and 1 base from J, leaving 16 bases between.

The chain joins TRBV29-1 to TRBJ1-5; no clear D. The germline V gene encodes CDR1 SQVTM and CDR2 ANQGSEA. Trimming removed 6 bases at V and 0 bases at J, with 9 bases between. The CDR3 consists of 13 residues. The CDR3: CSVVDGSNQPQHF. CDR3 DNA: TGCAGCGTCGTAGACGGTAGCAATCAGCCCCAGCATTTT.

This clonotype was picked up a small number of times. The chain joins TRBV20-1 to TRBJ1-2; D is ambiguous. The germline V gene encodes CDR1 DFQATT and CDR2 SNEGSKA (reference sequence). Trimming removed 7 bases from V and 2 bases from J, with 8 bases in between. The CDR3 spans 11 residues. CDR3 bases: TGCAGTGTTTCGGGGAACTATGGCTACACCTTC. This codes for CSVSGNYGYTF.

V usage is TRBV10-3 and J usage is TRBJ2-5; D might be TRBD1 or TRBD2, each matching 6 bases. The CDR3 contains 15 residues. Germline V gene data show CDR1 as ENHRY and CDR2 as SYGVKD. V was trimmed by 6 bases and J by 4 bases, leaving 18 bases between them. CDR3: CAISSSGGLGETQYF. The CDR3, as DNA: TGTGCCATCAGCTCATCCGGGGGCCTCGGAGAGACCCAGTACTTC.

The V gene is TRBV9, the J gene TRBJ1-1; 7 nucleotides align to TRBD1. The CDR3 is 15 amino acids. V lost 3 bases and J lost 9; bases outside the gene matches: 14. Looked up from germline, CDR1 is SGDLS and CDR2 is YYNGEE. CDR3 sequence reads: CASSALTGMNNQAFF. The CDR3 coding sequence is TGTGCCAGCAGCGCATTGACAGGGATGAACAATCAAGCTTTCTTT. Together with reference TRBV9 and TRBJ1-1, the CDR3 gives the full variable domain: DSGVTQTPKHLITATGQRVTLRCSPRSGDLSVYWYQQSLDQGLQFLIQYYNGEERAKGNILERFSAQQFPDLHSELNLSSLELGDSALYFCASSALTGMNNQAFFGQGTRLTVV.

The chain combines TRBV3-1 with TRBJ2-7; 11 bases match TRBD2. The V gene's germline CDR1 is LGHDT and CDR2 YNNKEL (reference sequence). The CDR3 has 17 amino acids. Losses at the gene ends were 0 bases for V and 2 bases for J; bases not matched to a gene: 6. The CDR3 DNA reads as TGTGCCAGCAGCCAAGATGTAACTAGCGGGAGTCCCTACGAGCAGTACTTC. It translates to CASSQDVTSGSPYEQYF.

V is TRBV6-6 and J is TRBJ1-2; 7 bases agree with TRBD1. The CDR3 consists of 15 residues. The germline V gene encodes CDR1 MNHNY and CDR2 SVGAGI (reference sequence). The ends lost 4 bases at V and 5 bases at J; junction bases unmatched: 10. CDR3: CASSSRTGTRYGYTF. CDR3 sequence (DNA): TGTGCCAGCAGTTCCCGGACAGGAACGCGATATGGCTACACCTTC.

This rearrangement joins TRBV29-1 to TRBJ2-5; D gene unclear. CDR3 size: 13 residues. Germline-derived CDR1 and CDR2 are SQVTM and ANQGSEA. V was clipped by 6 bases and J by 4 bases, with 15 bases between them. The CDR3 reads CSVLADGPETQYF. The CDR3 DNA follows: TGCAGCGTCTTGGCGGACGGACCAGAGACCCAGTACTTC.

The chain carries TRBV28 and TRBJ2-3; D is uncertain. The length of the CDR3 is 11 residues. Germline V gives CDR1 MDHEN, CDR2 SYDVKM. The ends were cut back, 7 bases at V and 6 bases at J, with 8 bases in the middle. CDR3 sequence: CASKGRDTQYF. The CDR3, as DNA: TGTGCCAGCAAGGGTCGGGATACGCAGTATTTT.

The rearrangement uses TRBV7-3 and TRBJ1-2; D is uncertain. The CDR3 sequence is 13 residues long. V gave up 4 bases and J gave up 8 bases, with 14 bases separating them. Germline loops: CDR1 SGHTA, CDR2 FQGTGA. This CDR3 is CASSSRDGMGYTF. CDR3 nucleotide sequence: TGTGCCAGCAGCTCAAGAGACGGGATGGGCTACACCTTC. Based on the CDR3 plus reference TRBV7-3 and TRBJ1-2, the full variable domain is GAGVSQTPSNKVTEKGKYVELRCDPISGHTALYWYRQSLGQGPEFLIYFQGTGAADDSGLPNDRFFAVRPEGSVSTLKIQRTERGDSAVYLCASSSRDGMGYTFGSGTRLTVV.

The chain uses TRBV9 and TRBJ1-1, with D possibly matching TRBD1 (5 bases). V was clipped by 0 bases and J by 9 bases, with 12 bases between them. This CDR3 region has 13 residues. Germline values: CDR1 SGDLS, CDR2 YYNGEE. The chain's CDR3 is CASSVEVTAKAFF. Here the CDR3 DNA reads TGTGCCAGCAGCGTAGAAGTGACAGCAAAAGCTTTCTTT.

The chain combines TRBV29-1 with TRBJ2-2, with a tentative D call TRBD2 (6 bases). There are 14 residues in the CDR3. Trimming stripped 6 bases from V and 1 base from J, with 12 bases between. The germline gives CDR1 SQVTM, CDR2 ANQGSEA. As DNA, the CDR3 is TGCAGCGTGCGTCCGGGGGAGAACACCGGGGAGCTGTTTTTT. It codes for CSVRPGENTGELFF.

This chain connects TRBV4-1 to TRBJ2-1; 15 nucleotides align to TRBD2. Germline CDR1 and CDR2: MGHRA and YSYEKL. Trimming at V came to 4 bases and at J to 10 bases, leaving 8 bases not matched to a gene. This CDR3 has 16 amino acids. Written as DNA, the CDR3 is TGCGCCAGCAGCCGCATTGGACTAGCGGGAGGGCCGGAGCAGTTCTTC. Protein sequence: CASSRIGLAGGPEQFF.

V gene TRBV6-6 combines with J gene TRBJ2-7; possible D gene TRBD2, 5 bases. This CDR3 is 14 amino acids long. V was cut by 5 bases and J by 6 bases, with 17 bases left in between. Germline assignment: CDR1 MNHNY and CDR2 SVGAGI (reference sequence). Here the CDR3 DNA reads TGTGCCAGCAGTACGCCCGACCGCGCGGGCGAGCAGTACTTC. This sequence encodes CASSTPDRAGEQYF.

The J gene is TRBJ1-1, the V gene TRBV6-4, with D unresolved. V was clipped by 3 bases and J by 1 base, with 6 bases between them. This CDR3 region has 13 residues. The germline V gene has CDR1 MRHNA and CDR2 SNTAGT. CDR3 DNA: TGTGCCAGCAGTGAATACAGGAACACTGAAGCTTTCTTT. Amino acid sequence: CASSEYRNTEAFF.

The chain employs TRBV20-1 and TRBJ2-7, with D tentatively TRBD2 (7 bases). The CDR3 covers 13 residues. Germline V lookup: CDR1 DFQATT, CDR2 SNEGSKA (reference sequence). Here the CDR3 DNA reads TGCAGCGCTGGGGGGGCCCAGGACTACGAGCAGTACTTC. Translation gives CSAGGAQDYEQYF.